One sample yielded the 26 T cell receptor beta chains listed below, sequenced in a study of cytomegalovirus exposure and HLA in healthy donors. TCRdb's table, derived via immunoSEQ multiplex PCR, lists solely in-frame clones and lacks some. The table records about 150,000 clones, about 89% of them present only once. The sequenced sample consisted of PBMCs. These receptors were collected from a man younger than 30 in good health and CMV-seronegative.

The rearrangement links TRBV29-1 to TRBJ1-1; D is perhaps TRBD1 (6 bases). CDR3 length: 15 amino acids. V shed 6 bases and J shed 0 bases, with 17 bases lying between them. Germline V gives CDR1 SQVTM, CDR2 ANQGSEA. The CDR3 nucleotides are TGCAGCGTCCCCGGAGGGGGGGCGATGAACACTGAAGCTTTCTTT. Translating it yields CSVPGGGAMNTEAFF.

The chain combines TRBV9 with TRBJ2-5, with TRBD2 identical over 7 bases. The V gene end was trimmed by 0 bases and the J gene end by 4 bases; junction bases not matched to a gene: 3. Germline CDR1 reads SGDLS; CDR2 reads YYNGEE. The CDR3 is made up of 14 amino acids. The CDR3 protein is CASSVGVAGETQYF. CDR3 DNA: TGTGCCAGCAGCGTAGGGGTAGCGGGAGAGACCCAGTACTTC. Together with reference TRBV9 and TRBJ2-5, the CDR3 gives the full variable domain: DSGVTQTPKHLITATGQRVTLRCSPRSGDLSVYWYQQSLDQGLQFLIQYYNGEERAKGNILERFSAQQFPDLHSELNLSSLELGDSALYFCASSVGVAGETQYFGPGTRLLVL.

The J gene is TRBJ2-7, the V gene TRBV5-1; D is possibly TRBD2 (5 bases). Germline V gene data show CDR1 as SGHRS and CDR2 as YFSETQ. This CDR3 is 14 amino acids long. V was trimmed by 2 bases and J by 3 bases, leaving 12 bases between them. In DNA form, the CDR3 reads TGCGCCAGCAGCTTCAATAGCGCAAACTACGAGCAGTACTTC. It yields the protein CASSFNSANYEQYF. The full variable domain, in which reference TRBV5-1 and TRBJ2-7 provide the parts outside the CDR3, is KAGVTQTPRYLIKTRGQQVTLSCSPISGHRSVSWYQQTPGQGLQFLFEYFSETQRNKGNFPGRFSGRQFSNSRSEMNVSTLELGDSALYLCASSFNSANYEQYFGPGTRLTVT.

This sequence joins TRBV6-4 and TRBJ2-3, with D tentatively TRBD2 (6 bases). The CDR3 contains 13 residues. V lost 8 bases to trimming and J lost 2 bases, with 11 bases between them. Per germline, CDR1 MRHNA and CDR2 SNTAGT. CDR3 loop: CASAAGYTDTQYF. CDR3 DNA: TGTGCCAGCGCGGCGGGATACACAGATACGCAGTATTTT.

The V and J genes are TRBV5-6 and TRBJ2-3; 9 positions agree with TRBD1. Germline V gene sequence: CDR1 SGHDT, CDR2 YYEEEE. Trimming cost V 2 bases and J 4 bases; bases outside gene matches: 8. CDR3 size: 16 residues. CDR3 coding DNA: TGTGCCAGCAGCTTATTGGACAGGGGACGCGCAGATACGCAGTATTTT. Amino acids: CASSLLDRGRADTQYF.

On this clone: Since the CDR3 does not end with the conserved phenylalanine or tryptophan, this likely comes from a read error. The DNA is left out, because the CDR3 cannot be placed on it with certainty; the CDR3 is given as TCRdb lists it. The chain carries TRBV5-4 and TRBJ1-2. Germline V gives CDR1 SGHNT, CDR2 YYREEE (reference sequence). The CDR3 length equals 13 residues, ends included. The CDR3 region is CASSLGGEPEPPV.

This chain connects TRBV10-3 to TRBJ1-2, with a tentative D call TRBD1 (5 bases). The CDR3 loop spans 15 amino acids. CDR1 and CDR2 from the germline V gene are ENHRY and SYGVKD. With 1 base removed from V and 2 bases from J, the gap between germline ends came to 11 bases. CDR3 in amino acids: CAISEFGRENYGYTF. The CDR3 DNA follows: TGTGCCATCAGTGAGTTCGGCAGGGAAAACTATGGCTACACCTTC.

The J gene is TRBJ1-5, the V gene TRBV6-5; D gene ambiguous. Trimming shortened V by 2 bases and J by 4 bases, and 9 bases separated the two germline ends. The germline CDR1 and CDR2 sequences are MNHEY and SVGAGI. CDR3 size: 14 residues. The CDR3 DNA sequence: TGTGCCAGCAGTTACCGACACGATAATCAGCCCCAGCATTTT. Its translation is CASSYRHDNQPQHF.

The gene calls are TRBV7-8 and TRBJ1-1, with D uncertain. Germline V gene sequence: CDR1 SGHVS, CDR2 FQNEAQ. The CDR3 contains 14 residues. Deletions cut 5 bases from V and 8 bases from J, with 18 bases between. The CDR3 is CASSQREASIEAFF. DNA of the CDR3: TGTGCCAGCAGCCAAAGAGAGGCGTCAATCGAAGCTTTCTTT. Complete variable domain (other parts from reference TRBV7-8 and TRBJ1-1): GAGVSQSPRYKVAKRGQDVALRCDPISGHVSLFWYQQALGQGPEFLTYFQNEAQLDKSGLPSDRFFAERPEGSVSTLKIQRTQQEDSAVYLCASSQREASIEAFFGQGTRLTVV.

V usage is TRBV11-2 and J usage is TRBJ2-7; 16 nucleotides agree with TRBD2. The V gene end was trimmed by 4 bases and the J gene end by 4 bases; junction bases not matched to a gene: 7. The CDR3 loop spans 17 amino acids. CDR1 is SGHAT, CDR2 FQNNGV, per germline. DNA for the CDR3: TGTGCCAGCAGCTCTCCGGGACTAGCGGGGGGGCGGTACGAGCAGTACTTC. Its translation: CASSSPGLAGGRYEQYF.

The chain combines TRBV28 with TRBJ2-7, with D perhaps TRBD1 or TRBD2 (5 bases each). V lost 5 bases and J 9 bases, leaving 17 bases between the germline ends. Looked up from germline, CDR1 is MDHEN and CDR2 is SYDVKM. The CDR3 is made up of 13 amino acids. The DNA of the CDR3 is TGTGCCAGCAGTCTACATCCCGGGGCGGGGCAGTACGTC. This encodes CASSLHPGAGQYV.

Only one count was recorded for this clone. The chain is built from TRBV7-9 and TRBJ1-2; 7 bases are shared with TRBD1. Looked up from germline, CDR1 is SEHNR and CDR2 is FQNEAQ (reference sequence). The CDR3 totals 13 residues. Trimming cost V 6 bases and J 5 bases; bases outside gene matches: 6. The CDR3 coding sequence is TGTGCCAGCAGTCGGGACAGTTATTATGGCTACACCTTC. It yields the protein CASSRDSYYGYTF.

The CDR3 region has the DNA TGTGCCAGCAGCAGCGCTAGCGGGCCAGATACGCAGTATTTT. Translation gives CASSSASGPDTQYF. The V and J genes are TRBV4-2 and TRBJ2-3, with TRBD2 matching over 8 bases. V lost 5 bases and J lost 4; bases outside the gene matches: 5. The CDR3 runs 14 residues. Germline CDR1 LGHNA, CDR2 YNFKEQ.

The chain recombines TRBV5-1 with TRBJ2-1; TRBD2 matches at 8 bases. The CDR3 spans 16 residues. Germline V gene lookup returns CDR1 SGHRS and CDR2 YFSETQ. V gave up 4 bases and J gave up 5 bases; unmatched junction bases: 11. Here the CDR3 DNA reads TGCGCCAGCAGCAAAAGGACTAGCCGGGGGGACAATGAGCAGTTCTTC. Translating gives CASSKRTSRGDNEQFF. Using reference TRBV5-1 and TRBJ2-1 for the parts outside the CDR3, the full variable domain is KAGVTQTPRYLIKTRGQQVTLSCSPISGHRSVSWYQQTPGQGLQFLFEYFSETQRNKGNFPGRFSGRQFSNSRSEMNVSTLELGDSALYLCASSKRTSRGDNEQFFGPGTRLTVL.

The chain combines TRBV5-1 with TRBJ1-4; 9 bases agree with TRBD1. CDR3 size: 16 residues. V shed 0 bases, J shed 7 bases, and the junction held 7 bases outside the gene matches. Germline CDR1 SGHRS, CDR2 YFSETQ. DNA for the CDR3: TGCGCCAGCAGCTTGGAAGGGACAGGGTTGTCTGAAAAACTGTTTTTT. It yields the protein CASSLEGTGLSEKLFF. Using reference TRBV5-1 and TRBJ1-4 for the parts outside the CDR3, the full variable domain is KAGVTQTPRYLIKTRGQQVTLSCSPISGHRSVSWYQQTPGQGLQFLFEYFSETQRNKGNFPGRFSGRQFSNSRSEMNVSTLELGDSALYLCASSLEGTGLSEKLFFGSGTQLSVL.

The chain carries TRBV9 and TRBJ2-1, with 8 bases matching TRBD2. The CDR3 is 15 residues long. Germline V lookup: CDR1 SGDLS, CDR2 YYNGEE. After removal of 3 bases from V and 4 bases from J, the junction contained 6 bases not matched to a gene. CDR3 amino acids: CASSAAGVGYNEQFF. In DNA, the CDR3 is TGTGCCAGCAGCGCAGCGGGAGTGGGGTACAATGAGCAGTTCTTC.

The chain uses TRBV19 and TRBJ2-1; TRBD2 aligns across 8 bases. Trimming cost V 3 bases and J 8 bases; bases outside gene matches: 9. This CDR3 contains 15 residues. CDR1 is LNHDA, CDR2 SQIVND, per germline (reference sequence). The CDR3 reads CASSISGSGGDEQFF. The CDR3 DNA follows: TGTGCCAGTAGTATCAGCGGGAGTGGAGGCGATGAGCAGTTCTTC.

The chain carries TRBV6-1 and TRBJ2-3, with D perhaps matching TRBD2 (6 bases). The germline V gene has CDR1 MNHNS and CDR2 SASEGT. The CDR3 sequence is 14 residues long. V lost 7 bases and J 8 bases, leaving 19 bases between the germline ends. CDR3 residues: CASTEAGRSVTQYF. In DNA, the CDR3 is TGTGCCAGCACCGAGGCAGGGAGGTCCGTTACGCAGTATTTT.

J is TRBJ2-3 and V is TRBV11-2; no reliable D call. The CDR3 length is 13 residues. Germline V gene lookup returns CDR1 SGHAT and CDR2 FQNNGV. V was cut by 4 bases and J by 5 bases, with 10 bases left in between. CDR3 region: CASSYSPGDTQYF. The CDR3 DNA is TGTGCCAGCAGCTACTCCCCGGGAGATACGCAGTATTTT. Variable domain in full (rest from reference TRBV11-2 and TRBJ2-3): EAGVAQSPRYKIIEKRQSVAFWCNPISGHATLYWYQQILGQGPKLLIQFQNNGVVDDSQLPKDRFSAERLKGVDSTLKIQPAKLEDSAVYLCASSYSPGDTQYFGPGTRLTVL.

This clone was picked up one time. V usage is TRBV9 and J usage is TRBJ2-5; TRBD2 matches at 12 bases. The CDR3 runs 15 residues. Germline V lookup: CDR1 SGDLS, CDR2 YYNGEE. V was clipped by 7 bases and J by 1 base; unmatched bases: 5. CDR3 bases: TGTGCCAGCGGGGCGACTAGCGGGGGCCAAGAGACCCAGTACTTC. Residues: CASGATSGGQETQYF. Full variable domain (outside the CDR3, taken from reference TRBV9 and TRBJ2-5): DSGVTQTPKHLITATGQRVTLRCSPRSGDLSVYWYQQSLDQGLQFLIQYYNGEERAKGNILERFSAQQFPDLHSELNLSSLELGDSALYFCASGATSGGQETQYFGPGTRLLVL.

The chain combines TRBV6-5 with TRBJ2-7; 8 bases align to TRBD2. This CDR3 has 14 amino acids. The V gene's germline CDR1 is MNHEY and CDR2 SVGAGI. J lost 6 bases, V lost 5 bases, and 9 bases had no gene match. CDR3 residues: CASSPREGLGEQYF. CDR3 DNA sequence: TGTGCCAGCAGTCCACGGGAGGGCTTGGGCGAGCAGTACTTC.

The rearrangement links TRBV6-5 to TRBJ2-5; 9 bases line up with TRBD2. Germline CDR1 reads MNHEY; CDR2 reads SVGAGI. After removal of 4 bases from V and 4 bases from J, the junction contained 7 bases not matched to a gene. The CDR3 extends over 15 amino acids. This CDR3 is CASSWGGGARETQYF. The DNA for the CDR3 is TGTGCCAGCAGTTGGGGCGGGGGGGCTCGAGAGACCCAGTACTTC.

The chain recombines TRBV9 with TRBJ2-3, with D possibly being TRBD1 (6 bases). CDR1 and CDR2 from the germline V gene are SGDLS and YYNGEE. The CDR3 runs to 12 residues. V lost 2 bases to trimming and J lost 8 bases, with 9 bases between them. The CDR3 nucleotides are TGTGCCAGCAGCGTGGGGGCTGGTACGCAGTATTTT. Protein sequence: CASSVGAGTQYF.

This sequence joins TRBV9 and TRBJ2-7, with 8 positions matching TRBD1. CDR3 length: 15 amino acids. V lost 0 bases to trimming and J lost 4 bases; unmatched junction nucleotides: 6. From germline, CDR1 is SGDLS and CDR2 YYNGEE. CDR3 protein: CASSVGTGSGYEQYF. CDR3 nucleotide sequence: TGTGCCAGCAGCGTAGGGACAGGGAGTGGATACGAGCAGTACTTC. Supplemented by reference TRBV9 and TRBJ2-7, the full variable domain reads DSGVTQTPKHLITATGQRVTLRCSPRSGDLSVYWYQQSLDQGLQFLIQYYNGEERAKGNILERFSAQQFPDLHSELNLSSLELGDSALYFCASSVGTGSGYEQYFGPGTRLTVT.

CDR3 DNA sequence: TGTGCCATCAGTGAAGCCGACAGAAGGAACACTGAAGCTTTCTTT. Translation: CAISEADRRNTEAFF. This sequence joins TRBV10-3 and TRBJ1-1; D may be TRBD1 (5 bases). The CDR3 length is 15 residues. Trimming cost V 3 bases and J 1 base, with 12 bases left between them. Germline CDR1 and CDR2: ENHRY and SYGVKD.

The genes are TRBV10-3 and TRBJ2-7; 8 bases are shared with TRBD2. Germline lookup yields CDR1 ENHRY and CDR2 SYGVKD. Trimming took 6 bases from V and 6 from J; bases not matched to a gene: 16. The CDR3 runs to 16 residues. Here the CDR3 reads CAISSARGGIFLEQYF. CDR3 nucleotide sequence: TGTGCCATCAGCTCCGCCCGGGGGGGGATTTTCCTCGAGCAGTACTTC.